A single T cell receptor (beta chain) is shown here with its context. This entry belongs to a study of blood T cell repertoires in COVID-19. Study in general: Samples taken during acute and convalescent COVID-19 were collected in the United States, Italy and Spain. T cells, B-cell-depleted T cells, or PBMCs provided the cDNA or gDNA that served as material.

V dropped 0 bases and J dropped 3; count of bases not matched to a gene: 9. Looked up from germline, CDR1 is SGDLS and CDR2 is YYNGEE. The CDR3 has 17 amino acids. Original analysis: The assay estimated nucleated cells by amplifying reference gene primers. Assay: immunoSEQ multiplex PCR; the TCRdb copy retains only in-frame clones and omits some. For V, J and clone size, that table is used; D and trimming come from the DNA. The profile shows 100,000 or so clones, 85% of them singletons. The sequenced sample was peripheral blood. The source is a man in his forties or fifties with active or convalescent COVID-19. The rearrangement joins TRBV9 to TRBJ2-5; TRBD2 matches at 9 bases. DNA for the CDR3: TGTGCCAGCAGCGTAGGGGCCGCGGGAGGGCCGGAAGAGACCCAGTACTTC. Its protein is CASSVGAAGGPEETQYF.